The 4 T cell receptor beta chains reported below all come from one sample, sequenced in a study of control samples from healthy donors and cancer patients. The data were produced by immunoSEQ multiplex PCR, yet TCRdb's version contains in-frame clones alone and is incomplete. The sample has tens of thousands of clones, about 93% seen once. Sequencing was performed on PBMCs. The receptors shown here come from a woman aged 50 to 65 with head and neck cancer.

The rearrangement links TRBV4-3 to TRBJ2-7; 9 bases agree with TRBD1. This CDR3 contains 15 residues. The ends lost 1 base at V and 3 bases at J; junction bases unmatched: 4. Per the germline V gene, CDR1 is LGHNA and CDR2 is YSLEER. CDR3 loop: CASSQVQGASYEQYF. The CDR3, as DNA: TGCGCCAGCAGCCAAGTACAGGGGGCAAGCTACGAGCAGTACTTC.

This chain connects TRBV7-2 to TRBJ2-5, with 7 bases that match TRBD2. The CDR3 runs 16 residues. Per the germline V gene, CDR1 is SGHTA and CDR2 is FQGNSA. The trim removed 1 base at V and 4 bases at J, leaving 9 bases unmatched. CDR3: CASSLVGRTSTETQYF. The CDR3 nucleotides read TGTGCCAGCAGCTTAGTGGGCAGGACTAGTACAGAGACCCAGTACTTC.

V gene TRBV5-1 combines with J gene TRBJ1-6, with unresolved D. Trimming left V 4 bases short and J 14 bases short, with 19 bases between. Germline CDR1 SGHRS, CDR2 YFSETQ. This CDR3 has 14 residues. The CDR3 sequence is CASSPEERTLTLHF. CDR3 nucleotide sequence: TGCGCCAGCAGCCCAGAAGAGCGGACCCTCACCCTCCACTTT.

CDR3 coding DNA: TGTGCCAGCAGTAGCGAGGAGGAGCTGTTTTTT. Its translation is CASSSEEELFF. The chain joins TRBV2 to TRBJ2-2; D is unclear. The CDR3 is made up of 11 amino acids. V lost 5 bases and J 10 bases, leaving 8 bases between the germline ends. Germline V gene sequence: CDR1 SNHLY, CDR2 FYNNEI.